Listed below are T cell receptor beta chains from one sample, sequenced in a study of naive and memory T cell subsets. TCRdb recomputed calls from the UMI-ligation and nested PCR reads with MiXCR, one row per CDR3 protein. Here the sample spans approximately 140,000 distinct CDR3 sequences, around 21% being singletons. The material sequenced was naive CD8+ T cells from blood. The receptors derive from a human donor in good health. CDR3s include the opening cysteine and the closing phenylalanine or tryptophan. The D gene is left open where the match is weak. A row's size may be missing; if present it is once, few, many or a size class.

D gene | J gene | clone size | V gene | CDR3 protein | CDR3 DNA
TRBD2 | TRBJ2-3 | few | TRBV7-9 | CASRPYSSGRGGDTQYF | TGTGCCAGCAGACCGTACTCTAGCGGGAGAGGGGGAGATACGCAGTATTTT
TRBD2 | TRBJ2-5 | few | TRBV20-1 | CSATGAGGTDQETQYF | TGCAGTGCCACCGGAGCGGGAGGGACGGACCAAGAGACCCAGTACTTC
TRBD2 | TRBJ2-3 | few | TRBV6-5 | CASTRRGGTDTQYF | TGTGCCAGCACCCGTCGGGGGGGAACAGATACGCAGTATTTT
- | TRBJ1-1 | few | TRBV3-1 | CASSQEGGNTEAFF | TGTGCCAGCAGCCAAGAGGGTGGGAACACTGAAGCTTTCTTT
- | TRBJ1-1 | few | TRBV15 | CATSFMNTEAFF | TGTGCCACCAGCTTTATGAACACTGAAGCTTTCTTT
TRBD1 | TRBJ2-5 | - | TRBV6-1 | CASSEWPGQGRGETQYF | TGTGCCAGCAGTGAATGGCCGGGACAGGGTCGAGGAGAGACCCAGTACTTC
- | TRBJ2-1 | - | TRBV29-1 | CSSRGGGMNEQFF | TGCAGCTCTCGGGGAGGGGGTATGAATGAGCAGTTCTTC
- | TRBJ2-6 | - | TRBV10-3 | CAISQGSGANVLTF | TGTGCCATCAGCCAGGGATCTGGGGCCAACGTCCTGACTTTC
- | TRBJ2-7 | - | TRBV10-3 | CATVGAAYEQYF | TGTGCCACCGTGGGGGCGGCCTACGAGCAGTACTTC
- | TRBJ2-5 | - | TRBV7-2 | CASTPGTTQYF | TGTGCCAGCACCCCAGGGACTACCCAGTACTTC
- | TRBJ1-1 | few | TRBV27 | CASTPNLGDTEAFF | TGTGCCAGCACTCCAAACCTTGGGGACACTGAAGCTTTCTTT
- | TRBJ2-2 | - | TRBV27 | CASSLDSNTGELFF | TGTGCCAGCAGTCTCGACAGTAACACCGGGGAGCTGTTTTTT
- | TRBJ2-7 | few | TRBV7-9 | CAGRLGEGEQYF | TGTGCCGGAAGATTAGGTGAAGGGGAGCAGTACTTC
- | TRBJ1-4 | - | TRBV20-1 | CSAVTRFVHEKLFF | TGCAGTGCCGTCACGCGGTTCGTTCATGAAAAACTGTTTTTT
- | TRBJ2-1 | few | TRBV20-1 | CSARDHPRKSYNEQFF | TGCAGTGCTAGAGATCACCCACGGAAGTCCTACAATGAGCAGTTCTTC
- | TRBJ1-5 | - | TRBV6-5 | CASSLRGTKLNQPQHF | TGTGCCAGCAGTTTAAGAGGGACCAAACTCAATCAGCCCCAGCATTTT
- | TRBJ2-3 | - | TRBV6-5 | CASSYSMEGALRDTQYF | TGTGCCAGCAGTTACTCGATGGAGGGAGCCTTGAGAGATACGCAGTATTTT
TRBD1 | TRBJ2-7 | few | TRBV6-2/TRBV6-3 | CASSYPEPGQNRYEQYF | TGTGCCAGCAGTTACCCTGAGCCGGGACAGAACAGATACGAGCAGTACTTC
- | TRBJ2-7 | - | TRBV15 | CATSRILGIYEQYF | TGTGCCACCAGCAGAATACTGGGAATCTACGAGCAGTACTTC
TRBD2 | TRBJ2-7 | - | TRBV7-2 | CASSLAAGTTNYEQYF | TGTGCCAGCAGCTTAGCCGCCGGGACTACTAACTACGAGCAGTACTTC
TRBD2 | TRBJ2-7 | - | TRBV9 | CASSVGSSGDYEQYF | TGTGCCAGCAGCGTAGGATCTAGCGGAGACTACGAGCAGTACTTC
- | TRBJ2-2 | - | TRBV12-3/TRBV12-4 | CASSLVGTGELFF | TGTGCCAGCAGTTTAGTGGGGACCGGGGAGCTGTTTTTT
- | TRBJ2-5 | few | TRBV29-1 | CSVEEGTVQETQYF | TGCAGCGTTGAAGAGGGGACGGTCCAAGAGACCCAGTACTTC
- | TRBJ2-1 | - | TRBV6-6 | CASYGNSYNEQFF | TGTGCCAGCTACGGGAACTCCTACAATGAGCAGTTCTTC
- | TRBJ1-2 | few | TRBV2 | CASSDRVTPWDGYTF | TGTGCCAGCAGTGACCGGGTCACCCCATGGGACGGCTACACCTTC
- | TRBJ1-2 | - | TRBV9 | CASSSPLDGYYGYTF | TGTGCCAGCAGTTCCCCCCTTGACGGGTACTATGGCTACACCTTC
- | TRBJ2-7 | - | TRBV18 | CASSPPVSGYEQYF | TGTGCCAGCTCACCACCGGTAAGCGGCTACGAGCAGTACTTC
- | TRBJ1-1 | - | TRBV28 | CASSRGENTEAFF | TGTGCCAGCAGCCGAGGTGAGAACACTGAAGCTTTCTTT
TRBD2 | TRBJ2-1 | few | TRBV6-6 | CASRSLAGEYNEQFF | TGTGCCAGCAGGTCGTTAGCGGGAGAATACAATGAGCAGTTCTTC
- | TRBJ1-1 | few | TRBV6-2/TRBV6-3 | CATSRENTEAFF | TGTGCCACCAGTAGAGAGAACACTGAAGCTTTCTTT
TRBD2 | TRBJ2-5 | once | TRBV7-8 | CASSQTGTSGAQETQYF | TGTGCCAGCAGCCAAACCGGGACTAGCGGGGCCCAAGAGACCCAGTACTTC
- | TRBJ2-6 | - | TRBV29-1 | CSAWDTPSGANVLTF | TGCAGCGCCTGGGACACCCCCTCTGGGGCCAACGTCCTGACTTTC
TRBD2 | TRBJ2-3 | - | TRBV9 | CASSVSGSPDTQYF | TGTGCCAGCAGCGTTAGCGGGAGTCCAGATACGCAGTATTTT
TRBD1 | TRBJ2-1 | few | TRBV27 | CASRLQGALYNEQFF | TGTGCCAGCAGGTTACAGGGGGCCCTTTACAATGAGCAGTTCTTC
TRBD1 | TRBJ1-2 | few | TRBV7-9 | CASSDPTGPLEGYTF | TGTGCCAGCAGCGATCCGACAGGGCCGTTGGAAGGCTACACCTTC
- | TRBJ2-1 | - | TRBV5-1 | CASSLEGGELYNEQFF | TGCGCCAGCAGCTTGGAGGGGGGGGAATTGTACAATGAGCAGTTCTTC
- | TRBJ2-7 | - | TRBV7-6 | CASSPSEGSLDEQYF | TGTGCCAGCAGCCCCTCCGAAGGGAGTTTGGACGAGCAGTACTTC
- | TRBJ1-2 | few | TRBV29-1 | CSVEVRDINYGYTF | TGCAGCGTTGAGGTCCGGGACATTAACTATGGCTACACCTTC
TRBD2 | TRBJ2-3 | few | TRBV28 | CATKGLAGDTGDTQYF | TGTGCCACCAAGGGACTAGCGGGAGACACGGGTGATACGCAGTATTTT
- | TRBJ2-5 | few | TRBV6-5 | CASSYGIERPQYF | TGTGCCAGCAGTTACGGGATTGAGAGACCCCAGTACTTC
- | TRBJ2-3 | - | TRBV28 | CASSFGSGGSTDTQYF | TGTGCCAGCAGTTTTGGTAGCGGAGGTAGCACAGATACGCAGTATTTT
TRBD2 | TRBJ2-7 | - | TRBV9 | CASSAGTTNYEQYF | TGTGCCAGCAGCGCTGGGACTACTAACTACGAGCAGTACTTC
- | TRBJ2-3 | few | TRBV27 | CASSLLYGGTVVDTQYF | TGTGCCAGCAGTTTATTATACGGCGGGACGGTAGTAGATACGCAGTATTTT
TRBD1 | TRBJ2-3 | - | TRBV7-9 | CASSLVDVGQGRHTQYF | TGTGCCAGCAGCTTAGTCGATGTTGGACAGGGTCGTCATACGCAGTATTTT
- | TRBJ2-3 | few | TRBV2 | CASSLLYPGSWAGDTDTQYF | TGTGCCAGCTCACTTCTTTACCCCGGATCTTGGGCCGGAGACACAGATACGCAGTATTTT
TRBD2 | TRBJ2-7 | - | TRBV27 | CASRTPSGTGQSAFYEQYF | TGTGCCAGCAGAACCCCCAGCGGGACTGGGCAGTCGGCTTTCTACGAGCAGTACTTC
- | TRBJ2-5 | once | TRBV9 | CASSNLGQETQYF | TGTGCCAGCAGCAACTTGGGACAAGAGACCCAGTACTTC
TRBD1 | TRBJ1-1 | - | TRBV12-3/TRBV12-4 | CASSLTGQMNTEAFF | TGTGCCAGCAGTCTGACAGGGCAAATGAACACTGAAGCTTTCTTT
- | TRBJ2-7 | - | TRBV4-3 | CASSRTGLLGVSYEQYF | TGCGCCAGCAGCCGCACAGGGTTACTTGGGGTATCCTACGAGCAGTACTTC
TRBD2 | TRBJ2-1 | few | TRBV7-9 | CASSFAGGLAEQFF | TGTGCCAGCAGCTTTGCGGGAGGGCTGGCTGAGCAGTTCTTC
- | TRBJ2-2 | - | TRBV7-6 | CASVDASNTGELFF | TGTGCCAGCGTGGACGCCAGTAACACCGGGGAGCTGTTTTTT